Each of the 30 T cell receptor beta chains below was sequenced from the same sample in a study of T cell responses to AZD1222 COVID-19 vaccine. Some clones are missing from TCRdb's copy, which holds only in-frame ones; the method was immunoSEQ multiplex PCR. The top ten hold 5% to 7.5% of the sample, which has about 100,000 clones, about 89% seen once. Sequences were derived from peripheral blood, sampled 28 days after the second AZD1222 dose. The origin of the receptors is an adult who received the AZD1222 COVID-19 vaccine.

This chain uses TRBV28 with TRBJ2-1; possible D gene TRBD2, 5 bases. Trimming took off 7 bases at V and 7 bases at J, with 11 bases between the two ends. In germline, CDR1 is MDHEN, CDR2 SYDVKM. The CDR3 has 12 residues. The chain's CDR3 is CASTLGVNEQFF. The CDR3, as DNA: TGTGCCAGCACTCTCGGGGTTAATGAGCAGTTCTTC.

CDR3 sequence (DNA): TGTGCCAGCAGTGAGAGAGGGAGTCGGAACAATGAGCAGTTCTTC. Translating it yields CASSERGSRNNEQFF. The rearrangement links TRBV6-4 to TRBJ2-1; possibly TRBD2 for D (5 bases). Germline V gene data show CDR1 as MRHNA and CDR2 as SNTAGT. CDR3 size: 15 residues. The ends were cut back, 3 bases at V and 5 bases at J, with 14 bases in the middle.

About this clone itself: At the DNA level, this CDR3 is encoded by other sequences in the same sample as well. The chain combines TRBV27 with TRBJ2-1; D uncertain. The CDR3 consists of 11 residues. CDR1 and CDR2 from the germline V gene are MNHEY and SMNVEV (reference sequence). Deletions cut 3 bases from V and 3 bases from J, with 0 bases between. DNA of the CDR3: TGTGCCAGCAGTTTCTACAATGAGCAGTTCTTC. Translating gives CASSFYNEQFF.

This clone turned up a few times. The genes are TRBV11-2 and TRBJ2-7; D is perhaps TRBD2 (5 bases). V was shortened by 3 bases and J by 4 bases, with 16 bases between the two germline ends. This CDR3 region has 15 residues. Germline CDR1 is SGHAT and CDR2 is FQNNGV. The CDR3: CASSLGIGLGYEQYF. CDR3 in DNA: TGTGCCAGCAGCTTGGGTATCGGACTTGGTTACGAGCAGTACTTC.

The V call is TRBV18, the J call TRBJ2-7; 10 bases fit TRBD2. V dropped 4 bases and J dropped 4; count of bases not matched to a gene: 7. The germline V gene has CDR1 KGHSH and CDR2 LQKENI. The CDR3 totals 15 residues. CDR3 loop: CASSRSSGSAYEQYF. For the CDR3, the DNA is TGTGCCAGCTCACGGTCTAGCGGGAGCGCTTACGAGCAGTACTTC.

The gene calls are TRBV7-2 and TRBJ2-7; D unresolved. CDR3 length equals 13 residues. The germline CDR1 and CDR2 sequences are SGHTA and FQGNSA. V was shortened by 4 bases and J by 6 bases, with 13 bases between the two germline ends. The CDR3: CASSWTASGEQYF. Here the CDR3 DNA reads TGTGCCAGCAGCTGGACCGCTTCGGGCGAGCAGTACTTC. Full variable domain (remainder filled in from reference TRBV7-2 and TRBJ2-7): GAGVSQSPSNKVTEKGKDVELRCDPISGHTALYWYRQSLGQGLEFLIYFQGNSAPDKSGLPSDRFSAERTGGSVSTLTIQRTQQEDSAVYLCASSWTASGEQYFGPGTRLTVT.

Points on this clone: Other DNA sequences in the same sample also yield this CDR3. The CDR3 coding sequence is TGTGCCAGCAGCCGTGGACAGAACTATGGCTACACCTTC. Amino acid sequence: CASSRGQNYGYTF. The genes are TRBV3-1 (or the pseudogene TRBV3-2) and TRBJ1-2, with a tentative D call TRBD1 (6 bases). This CDR3 is 13 amino acids long. V lost 4 bases and J 2 bases, leaving 8 bases between the germline ends. The germline CDR1 and CDR2 sequences are LGHDT and YNNKEL (reference sequence).

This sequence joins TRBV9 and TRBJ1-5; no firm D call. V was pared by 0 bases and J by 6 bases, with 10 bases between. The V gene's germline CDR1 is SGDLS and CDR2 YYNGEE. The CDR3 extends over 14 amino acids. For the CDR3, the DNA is TGTGCCAGCAGCGTAGAGGACTGGAGTCAGCCCCAGCATTTT. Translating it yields CASSVEDWSQPQHF.

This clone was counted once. The CDR3 is CSVLGNSYEQYF. The DNA for the CDR3 is TGCAGCGTGCTGGGAAACTCCTACGAGCAGTACTTC. This chain connects TRBV29-1 to TRBJ2-7; D gene ambiguous. Trimming took off 6 bases at V and 0 bases at J, with 9 bases between the two ends. This CDR3 is 12 amino acids long. Germline CDR1 reads SQVTM; CDR2 reads ANQGSEA.

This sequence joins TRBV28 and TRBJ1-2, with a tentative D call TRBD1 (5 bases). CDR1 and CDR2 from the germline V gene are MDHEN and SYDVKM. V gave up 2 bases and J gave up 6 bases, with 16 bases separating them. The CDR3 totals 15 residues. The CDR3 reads CASSLHGGRGHGYTF. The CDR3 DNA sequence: TGTGCCAGCAGTTTACACGGGGGAAGAGGTCATGGCTACACCTTC.

CDR3 residues: CASSPPGNTGELFF. The CDR3 nucleotides are TGTGCCAGCAGTCCCCCCGGGAACACCGGGGAGCTGTTTTTT. This sequence joins TRBV28 and TRBJ2-2; no reliable D call. The CDR3 has 14 residues. The V gene lost 5 bases and the J gene lost 1 base, with 8 bases spanning the gap. Germline V gene lookup returns CDR1 MDHEN and CDR2 SYDVKM.

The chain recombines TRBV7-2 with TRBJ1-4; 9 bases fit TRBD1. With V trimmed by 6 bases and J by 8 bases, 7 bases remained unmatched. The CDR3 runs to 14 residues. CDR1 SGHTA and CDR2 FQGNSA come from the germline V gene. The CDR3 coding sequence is TGTGCCAGCAGGCAAGACAGGGGGGTAGAAAAACTGTTTTTT. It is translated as CASRQDRGVEKLFF.

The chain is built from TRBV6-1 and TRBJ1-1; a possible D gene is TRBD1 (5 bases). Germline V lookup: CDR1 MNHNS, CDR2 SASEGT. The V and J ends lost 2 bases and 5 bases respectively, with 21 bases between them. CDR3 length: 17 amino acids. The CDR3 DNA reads TGTGCCAGCAGTGAATTCTATAGCCGTCAGGGAGATACTGAAGCTTTCTTT. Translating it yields CASSEFYSRQGDTEAFF.

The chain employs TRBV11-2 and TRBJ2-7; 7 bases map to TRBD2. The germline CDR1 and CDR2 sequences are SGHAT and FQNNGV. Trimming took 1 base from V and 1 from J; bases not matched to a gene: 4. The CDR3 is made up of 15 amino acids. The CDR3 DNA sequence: TGTGCCAGCAGCTTAGGCCCTAGCGGTTCCTACGAGCAGTACTTC. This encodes CASSLGPSGSYEQYF.

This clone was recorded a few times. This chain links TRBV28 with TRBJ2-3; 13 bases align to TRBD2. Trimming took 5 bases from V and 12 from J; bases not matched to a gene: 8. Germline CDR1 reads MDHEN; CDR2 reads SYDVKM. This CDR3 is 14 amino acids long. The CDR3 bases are TGTGCCAGCAGTCTTACTAGCGGGGGGGTTGGTCAGTATTTT. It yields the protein CASSLTSGGVGQYF.

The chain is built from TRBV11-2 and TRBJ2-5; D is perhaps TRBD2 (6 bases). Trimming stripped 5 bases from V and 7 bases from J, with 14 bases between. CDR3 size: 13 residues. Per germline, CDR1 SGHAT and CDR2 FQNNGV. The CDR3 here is CASSPGLGGTQYF. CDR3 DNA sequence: TGTGCCAGCAGCCCGGGACTTGGGGGGACCCAGTACTTC.

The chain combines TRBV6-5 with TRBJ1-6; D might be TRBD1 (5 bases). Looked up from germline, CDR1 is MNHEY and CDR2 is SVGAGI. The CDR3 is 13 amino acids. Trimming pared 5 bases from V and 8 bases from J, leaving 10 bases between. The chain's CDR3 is CASSKDTYSPLHF. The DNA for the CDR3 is TGTGCCAGCAGTAAGGACACGTATTCACCCCTCCACTTT.

The CDR3 reads CASSPPESWDTGITREQYF. CDR3 nucleotide sequence: TGTGCCAGCAGCCCCCCAGAATCTTGGGACACTGGAATAACGCGAGAGCAGTACTTC. V is TRBV11-2 and J is TRBJ2-7; a possible D gene is TRBD1 (6 bases). In germline, CDR1 is SGHAT, CDR2 FQNNGV. The CDR3 totals 19 residues. Trimming removed 5 bases at V and 7 bases at J, with 33 bases between.

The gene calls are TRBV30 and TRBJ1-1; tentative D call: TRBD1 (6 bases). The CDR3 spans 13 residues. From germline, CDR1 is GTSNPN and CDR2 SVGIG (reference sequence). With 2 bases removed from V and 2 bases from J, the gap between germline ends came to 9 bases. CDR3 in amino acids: CAWSPDRNTEAFF. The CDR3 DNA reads TGTGCCTGGAGTCCGGACAGAAACACTGAAGCTTTCTTT.

Here the CDR3 DNA reads TGTGCCAGTAGTCGGGACAGTACTAACTATGGCTACACCTTC. Its protein product is CASSRDSTNYGYTF. The chain links TRBV19 to TRBJ1-2; the match to TRBD1 covers 7 bases. This CDR3 contains 14 residues. The V gene's germline CDR1 is LNHDA and CDR2 SQIVND (reference sequence). The junction had 3 bases not matched to a gene; V was cut back by 5 bases and J by 0 bases.

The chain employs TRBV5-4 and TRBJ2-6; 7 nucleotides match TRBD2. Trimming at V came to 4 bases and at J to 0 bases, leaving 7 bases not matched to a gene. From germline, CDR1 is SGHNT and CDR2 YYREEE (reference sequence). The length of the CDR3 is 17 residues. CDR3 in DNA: TGTGCCAGCAGCCCAGCGGGACTGAGCTCTGGGGCCAACGTCCTGACTTTC. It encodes CASSPAGLSSGANVLTF.

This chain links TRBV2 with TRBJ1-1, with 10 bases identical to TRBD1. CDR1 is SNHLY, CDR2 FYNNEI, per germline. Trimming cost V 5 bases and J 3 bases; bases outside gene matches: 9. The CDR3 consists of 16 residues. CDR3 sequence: CASSPGQGYWDTEAFF. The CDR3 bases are TGTGCCAGCAGTCCGGGACAGGGGTACTGGGACACTGAAGCTTTCTTT.

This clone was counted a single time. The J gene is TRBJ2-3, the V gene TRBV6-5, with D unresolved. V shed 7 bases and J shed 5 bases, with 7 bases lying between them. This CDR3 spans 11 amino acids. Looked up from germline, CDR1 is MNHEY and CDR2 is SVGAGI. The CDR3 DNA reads TGTGCCAGCACCAGGAAAGATACGCAGTATTTT. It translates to CASTRKDTQYF.

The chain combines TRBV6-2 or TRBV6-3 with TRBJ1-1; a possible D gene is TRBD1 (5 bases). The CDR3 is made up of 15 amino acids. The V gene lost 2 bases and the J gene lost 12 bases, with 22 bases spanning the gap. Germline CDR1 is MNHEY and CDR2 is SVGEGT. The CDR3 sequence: CASSYTPDGGDGSFF. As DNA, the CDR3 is TGTGCCAGCAGTTACACCCCCGACGGGGGGGATGGGTCTTTCTTT.

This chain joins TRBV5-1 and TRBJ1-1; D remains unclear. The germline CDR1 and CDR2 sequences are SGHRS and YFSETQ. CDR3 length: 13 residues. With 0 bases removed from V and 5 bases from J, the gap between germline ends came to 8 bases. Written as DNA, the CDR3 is TGCGCCAGCAGCTTGGAAGGGAGGACTGAAGCTTTCTTT. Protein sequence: CASSLEGRTEAFF.

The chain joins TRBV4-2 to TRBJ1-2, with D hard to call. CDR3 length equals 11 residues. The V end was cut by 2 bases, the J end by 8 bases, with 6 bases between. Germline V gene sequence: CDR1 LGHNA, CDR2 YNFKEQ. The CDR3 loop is CASSQLGGYTF. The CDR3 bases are TGTGCCAGCAGCCAATTAGGGGGCTACACCTTC.

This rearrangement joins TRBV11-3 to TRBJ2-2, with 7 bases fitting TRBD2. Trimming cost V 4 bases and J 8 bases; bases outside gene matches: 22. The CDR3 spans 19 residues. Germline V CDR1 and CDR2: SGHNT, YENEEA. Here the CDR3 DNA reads TGTGCCAGCAGCTCTACCCACCTTGGGCGGGAGTGGGGTAAAGGGGAGCTGTTTTTT. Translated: CASSSTHLGREWGKGELFF.

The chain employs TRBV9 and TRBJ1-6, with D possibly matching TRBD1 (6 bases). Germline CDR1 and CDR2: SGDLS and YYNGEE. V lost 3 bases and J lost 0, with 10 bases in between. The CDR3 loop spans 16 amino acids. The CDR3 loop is CASSAGQSSYNSPLHF. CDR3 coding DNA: TGTGCCAGCAGCGCCGGACAGAGCTCCTATAATTCACCCCTCCACTTT. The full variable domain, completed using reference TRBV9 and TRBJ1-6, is DSGVTQTPKHLITATGQRVTLRCSPRSGDLSVYWYQQSLDQGLQFLIQYYNGEERAKGNILERFSAQQFPDLHSELNLSSLELGDSALYFCASSAGQSSYNSPLHFGNGTRLTVT.

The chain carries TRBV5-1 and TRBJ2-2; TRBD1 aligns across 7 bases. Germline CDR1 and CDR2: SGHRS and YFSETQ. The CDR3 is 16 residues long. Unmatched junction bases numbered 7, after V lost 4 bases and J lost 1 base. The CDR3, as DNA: TGCGCCAGCAGCAACCGGGACAGCCAGAACACCGGGGAGCTGTTTTTT. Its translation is CASSNRDSQNTGELFF.

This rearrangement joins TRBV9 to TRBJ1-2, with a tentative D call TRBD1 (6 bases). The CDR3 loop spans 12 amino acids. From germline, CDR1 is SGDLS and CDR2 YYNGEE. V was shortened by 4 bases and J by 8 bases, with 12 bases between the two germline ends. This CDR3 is CASSQQGRGYTF. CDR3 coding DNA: TGTGCCAGCAGCCAGCAGGGGCGAGGCTACACCTTC. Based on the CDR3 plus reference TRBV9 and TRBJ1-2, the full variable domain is DSGVTQTPKHLITATGQRVTLRCSPRSGDLSVYWYQQSLDQGLQFLIQYYNGEERAKGNILERFSAQQFPDLHSELNLSSLELGDSALYFCASSQQGRGYTFGSGTRLTVV.